This T cell receptor (beta chain) was observed in a study of shared clonotypes between healthy human individuals. General study findings and limits: The naive CD4 repertoires of a handful of donors were compared, and around 4.9% of clonotypes were shared. It was only blood that was sampled, and tissue repertoires likely differ. Despite large depth, rarefaction showed incomplete sorted-subset sequencing.

Clones were read by immunoSEQ multiplex PCR, and TCRdb kept only the in-frame ones, dropping some. The sample shows some 2,500,000 clones, under 95% of them seen only once. The donors, all of them Caucasian adults, lived in Nashville, Tennessee. Germline V gene sequence: CDR1 SQVTM, CDR2 ANQGSEA. This CDR3 is 18 amino acids long. V dropped 2 bases and J dropped 0; count of bases not matched to a gene: 13. Notes on this clone: The antigen is not known.

Sequencing was performed on naive CD4+ T cells from PBMCs. Documented subset: CD45RA+ positively selected. The J gene is TRBJ2-7, the V gene TRBV29-1, with 10 bases aligning to TRBD2. The sequence was collected from a man aged 18 to 29 in good health. Some clones in this sample may be carry-over from other donors' samples. The CDR3 sequence: CSVEYYPGASGSSYEQYF. The DNA of the CDR3 is TGCAGCGTTGAATACTACCCAGGGGCTAGCGGGAGCTCCTACGAGCAGTACTTC.